A single sample gave rise to the 17 T cell receptor beta chains below, sequenced in a study of blood T cell repertoires in COVID-19. The data were produced by immunoSEQ multiplex PCR, yet TCRdb's version contains in-frame clones alone and is incomplete. The profile shows roughly 180,000 clones, under 90% of them singletons. Material: PBMCs or T cells enriched from blood (not recorded which). The receptors come from a man aged 60 to 75 who had recovered from COVID-19.

This clone came up a few times. This chain joins TRBV29-1 and TRBJ1-2; 8 bases agree with TRBD1. The V segment lost 5 bases and the J segment 4 bases; nucleotides outside the gene matches: 6. CDR3 length equals 13 residues. Germline V lookup: CDR1 SQVTM, CDR2 ANQGSEA. For the CDR3, the DNA is TGCAGCGTTAGCCCCGGGACAGGCTATGGCTACACCTTC. Translated, it gives CSVSPGTGYGYTF.

The V and J genes are TRBV5-1 and TRBJ1-1, with 7 positions matching TRBD1. J was trimmed by 1 base and V by 3 bases; bases with no gene match: 9. CDR1 is SGHRS and CDR2 is YFSETQ in the germline V gene. CDR3 length: 16 residues. This CDR3 is CASSSQPGQQNTEAFF. For the CDR3, the DNA is TGCGCCAGCAGCTCGCAACCGGGACAGCAGAACACTGAAGCTTTCTTT. The variable domain in full, completed from reference TRBV5-1 and TRBJ1-1, reads KAGVTQTPRYLIKTRGQQVTLSCSPISGHRSVSWYQQTPGQGLQFLFEYFSETQRNKGNFPGRFSGRQFSNSRSEMNVSTLELGDSALYLCASSSQPGQQNTEAFFGQGTRLTVV.

The V and J genes are TRBV7-2 and TRBJ2-4; 9 positions agree with TRBD2. Unmatched junction bases numbered 10, after V lost 5 bases and J lost 5 bases. CDR3 size: 16 residues. Germline V gene data show CDR1 as SGHTA and CDR2 as FQGNSA. The CDR3 DNA follows: TGTGCCAGCAGCCCGCGGGGCGGGAGGGCGGAAAACATTCAGTACTTC. This translates into CASSPRGGRAENIQYF.

This chain links TRBV28 with TRBJ1-5; 10 positions match TRBD1. Germline V gene data show CDR1 as MDHEN and CDR2 as SYDVKM. The CDR3 consists of 15 residues. Trimming removed 5 bases from V and 6 bases from J; junction bases left unmatched: 7. This chain's CDR3 is CASSTRQGARQPQHF. CDR3 coding DNA: TGTGCCAGCAGTACCAGACAGGGGGCGCGTCAGCCCCAGCATTTT. Complete variable domain (other parts from reference TRBV28 and TRBJ1-5): DVKVTQSSRYLVKRTGEKVFLECVQDMDHENMFWYRQDPGLGLRLIYFSYDVKMKEKGDIPEGYSVSREKKERFSLILESASTNQTSMYLCASSTRQGARQPQHFGDGTRLSIL.

The V call is TRBV29-1, the J call TRBJ2-1; TRBD1 agrees at 9 bases. With 3 bases clipped from V and 11 bases from J, the junction kept 8 bases outside the gene matches. Germline loops: CDR1 SQVTM, CDR2 ANQGSEA. This CDR3 comprises 13 residues. CDR3 amino acids: CSVDADRGGKQFF. CDR3 DNA: TGCAGCGTTGATGCGGACAGGGGCGGTAAGCAGTTCTTC.

V is TRBV11-2 and J is TRBJ2-7; 9 bases agree with TRBD1. Germline V CDR1 and CDR2: SGHAT, FQNNGV. J lost 6 bases, V lost 5 bases, and 11 bases had no gene match. The length of the CDR3 is 15 residues. The CDR3 here is CASSRTGTGRREQYF. The CDR3 DNA reads TGTGCCAGCAGCCGAACCGGGACAGGGCGTCGCGAGCAGTACTTC. The whole variable domain, filled in from reference TRBV11-2 and TRBJ2-7, reads EAGVAQSPRYKIIEKRQSVAFWCNPISGHATLYWYQQILGQGPKLLIQFQNNGVVDDSQLPKDRFSAERLKGVDSTLKIQPAKLEDSAVYLCASSRTGTGRREQYFGPGTRLTVT.

The chain recombines TRBV28 with TRBJ2-1; 8 bases are shared with TRBD2. The trim removed 4 bases at V and 4 bases at J, leaving 9 bases unmatched. Per the germline V gene, CDR1 is MDHEN and CDR2 is SYDVKM. CDR3 length: 16 amino acids. The CDR3 DNA reads TGTGCCAGCAGTTCCGGACTAGCCACCCATTACAATGAGCAGTTCTTC. Translating gives CASSSGLATHYNEQFF.

The rearrangement joins TRBV29-1 to TRBJ2-7; maybe TRBD1 (6 bases). Trimming shortened V by 2 bases and J by 8 bases, and 13 bases separated the two germline ends. Germline assignment: CDR1 SQVTM and CDR2 ANQGSEA. The CDR3 loop spans 12 amino acids. This CDR3 is CSVELTGLQQYF. The CDR3 coding sequence is TGCAGCGTTGAACTTACAGGGCTGCAGCAGTACTTC.

In nucleotides, the CDR3 is TGCGCCAGCAGCTTGGAAGGACTAGCGGGAGTGGATTACAATGAGCAGTTCTTC. It yields the protein CASSLEGLAGVDYNEQFF. This chain links TRBV5-1 with TRBJ2-1, with TRBD2 matching 13 bases. With 0 bases clipped from V and 4 bases from J, the junction kept 7 bases outside the gene matches. The length of the CDR3 is 18 residues. The germline gives CDR1 SGHRS, CDR2 YFSETQ.

The chain recombines TRBV4-2 with TRBJ2-1, with a weak D call TRBD2 (5 bases). The CDR3 consists of 15 residues. Germline CDR1 is LGHNA and CDR2 is YNFKEQ. The V end lost 1 base, the J end lost 7 bases, and 14 bases lay between the germline ends. CDR3 protein: CASSQVPGGGNEQFF. The CDR3 nucleotides are TGTGCCAGCAGCCAAGTTCCCGGAGGAGGTAATGAGCAGTTCTTC.

The rearrangement joins TRBV6-5 to TRBJ1-4; D unresolved. CDR3 length: 14 amino acids. V was cut by 5 bases and J by 3 bases, with 10 bases left in between. CDR1 and CDR2 from the germline V gene are MNHEY and SVGAGI. The DNA of the CDR3 is TGTGCCAGCAGTCTCCCGGGAGCTAATGAAAAACTGTTTTTT. This codes for CASSLPGANEKLFF.

This clone was counted between two and nine times. J is TRBJ1-2 and V is TRBV7-6; D is undetermined. Germline lookup yields CDR1 SGHVS and CDR2 FNYEAQ. The CDR3 sequence is 14 residues long. V was clipped by 5 bases and J by 3 bases, with 13 bases between them. The CDR3 region has the DNA TGTGCCAGCAGCGCCGAGGGAAGGGACTATGGCTACACCTTC. Its protein product is CASSAEGRDYGYTF.

This rearrangement joins TRBV5-6 to TRBJ2-3; TRBD2 is a possible D gene (6 bases). This CDR3 contains 13 residues. Between the trimmed V and J ends, which lost 0 bases and 7 bases, there was a span of 9 bases. CDR1 is SGHDT, CDR2 YYEEEE, per germline. The CDR3 region is CASSLGGRHTQYF. The CDR3 bases are TGTGCCAGCAGCTTGGGGGGGAGGCATACGCAGTATTTT.

The genes are TRBV7-8 and TRBJ1-4, with D possibly TRBD1 on 5 matching bases. CDR1 and CDR2 from the germline V gene are SGHVS and FQNEAQ. Deletions cut 6 bases from V and 7 bases from J, with 18 bases between. CDR3 length: 15 residues. CDR3 sequence reads: CASSRVTGGTEKLFF. The CDR3 nucleotides are TGTGCCAGCAGTCGAGTTACCGGGGGGACTGAAAAACTGTTTTTT.

This chain uses TRBV15 with TRBJ2-3; TRBD1 is a possible D gene (6 bases). CDR3 length: 15 residues. CDR1 is LNHNV, CDR2 YYDKDF, per germline (reference sequence). Trimming stripped 3 bases from V and 2 bases from J, with 12 bases between. In DNA form, the CDR3 reads TGTGCCACCAGCAGGACAGGCAGCCTCACAGATACGCAGTATTTT. The encoded protein is CATSRTGSLTDTQYF.

A remark on this clone: At one end, the junction sequence differs from germline, possibly due to a read error. This chain connects TRBV7-7 to TRBJ1-3, with TRBD1 matching over 8 bases. In germline, CDR1 is SSHAT, CDR2 FNYEAQ (reference sequence). The CDR3 totals 15 residues. CDR3 sequence: CASSPGTGSGNTIYF. The CDR3 region has the DNA TGTGCTAGCAGCCCCGGGACAGGCTCTGGAAACACCATATATTTT.

This chain connects TRBV12-3 or TRBV12-4 to TRBJ2-7; a weak D match, TRBD1 (5 bases). V dropped 6 bases and J dropped 6 bases, with 15 bases sitting between them. There are 13 residues in the CDR3. CDR3 sequence: CASRIAGMGEQYF. CDR3 nucleotides: TGTGCCAGCAGGATAGCAGGGATGGGCGAGCAGTACTTC.